Listed here are 19 T cell receptor beta chains from one sample, sequenced in a study of identical twins (dated by TCRdb to about 2016). Preparation of the library involved 5' RACE. These reads were obtained on an Illumina HiSeq 2000. TCRdb reprocessing: public reads trimmed at Q25 with fastp, clones called with MiXCR, in-frame beta chains kept. Every entry covers one CDR3 protein and lists the most common genes and DNA from its rows. The sample data list a few hundred thousand distinct CDR3 sequences, and roughly a quarter of these were observed just once. Of the sample, about 2.9% falls within the top ten clones. Separately, the same data were catalogued under a study of T cells expressing NK-cell markers.

Sample: CD4+ T cells sorted from blood. The receptor set was obtained from a woman aged 18-30 years in good health.

V is TRBV6-2 or TRBV6-3 and J is TRBJ2-3; tentatively, D is TRBD1 or TRBD2 (5 bases each). CDR1 is MNHEY, CDR2 SVGEGT, per germline. The CDR3 spans 13 residues. Deletions cut 8 bases from V and 4 bases from J, with 13 bases between. In nucleotides, the CDR3 is TGTGCCAGCCATCGGGACGGCTCAGATACGCAGTATTTT. This translates into CASHRDGSDTQYF.

This sequence joins TRBV7-3 and TRBJ2-1, with 8 nucleotides matching TRBD1. This CDR3 is 14 amino acids long. Losses at the gene ends were 5 bases for V and 10 bases for J; bases not matched to a gene: 10. Per the germline V gene, CDR1 is SGHTA and CDR2 is FQGTGA. The CDR3 sequence is CASSPGQGLGEQFF. CDR3 coding DNA: TGTGCCAGCAGCCCCGGACAGGGTCTCGGAGAGCAGTTCTTC.

This clonotype was picked up a small number of times. One end of the junction varies from germline; a read error may be responsible. This chain connects TRBV7-6 to TRBJ2-7, with 8 bases identical to TRBD1. Per the germline V gene, CDR1 is SGHVS and CDR2 is FNYEAQ. This CDR3 contains 14 residues. The CDR3 is CASSPRDRSSEQYF. CDR3 DNA: TGTGCCAGCAGCCCACGGGACAGGTCCTCCGAGCAGTACTTC.

This sequence joins TRBV5-1 and TRBJ2-7; 10 nucleotides line up with TRBD2. The germline V gene has CDR1 SGHRS and CDR2 YFSETQ. The CDR3 sequence is 15 residues long. The V and J ends lost 4 bases and 2 bases, in that order; junction bases with no gene match: 6. The CDR3 sequence: CASSPLAGEAYEQYF. CDR3 coding DNA: TGCGCCAGCAGCCCGCTAGCGGGAGAAGCCTACGAGCAGTACTTC.

This chain links TRBV3-1 with TRBJ2-1; 13 bases match TRBD2. V lost 0 bases and J lost 7; bases outside the gene matches: 6. This CDR3 is built from 17 residues. Germline values: CDR1 LGHDT, CDR2 YNNKEL (reference sequence). The DNA for the CDR3 is TGTGCCAGCAGCCAAGATCATACTAGCGGGAGGGGGAATGAGCAGTTCTTC. Encoded protein: CASSQDHTSGRGNEQFF.

The J gene is TRBJ2-7, the V gene TRBV12-1; the DNA was not used to check the table's D call, TRBD2. TRBV12-1 is labeled a pseudogene. The CDR3 covers 15 residues. The CDR3 loop reads CASSSPTSAGYEQYF. In DNA form, the CDR3 reads TGTGCCAGCAGCTCACCGACTAGCGCAGGGTACGAGCAGTACTTC.

The chain combines TRBV29-1 with TRBJ2-7; 7 bases are shared with TRBD2. Per the germline V gene, CDR1 is SQVTM and CDR2 is ANQGSEA. This CDR3 is built from 13 residues. The ends lost 4 bases at V and 2 bases at J; junction bases unmatched: 5. The chain's CDR3 is CSVAVTSPYEQYF. The CDR3 DNA reads TGCAGCGTTGCTGTGACTAGCCCCTACGAGCAGTACTTC.

This clonotype occurred once. In DNA form, the CDR3 reads TGTGCCAGCAGCGCGGGACTAGCGGGAGGGTGGTACAATGAGCAGTTCTTC. Translated: CASSAGLAGGWYNEQFF. J is TRBJ2-1 and V is TRBV9; 16 nucleotides align to TRBD2. J lost 4 bases, V lost 3 bases, and 4 bases had no gene match. Germline V gene sequence: CDR1 SGDLS, CDR2 YYNGEE. The CDR3 spans 17 residues.

The rearrangement joins TRBV7-3 to TRBJ2-5, with 10 bases lining up with TRBD2. This CDR3 has 16 amino acids. The ends lost 2 bases at V and 5 bases at J; junction bases unmatched: 8. The V gene's germline CDR1 is SGHTA and CDR2 FQGTGA. The CDR3 bases are TGTGCCAGCAGCTTACACGGTAGCGGGGGGTTGGAGACCCAGTACTTC. Encoded protein: CASSLHGSGGLETQYF.

This chain connects TRBV18 to TRBJ2-1; D is unclear. V lost 2 bases, J lost 4 bases, and 12 bases lay in between. The germline V gene has CDR1 KGHSH and CDR2 LQKENI. The CDR3 covers 15 residues. The DNA of the CDR3 is TGTGCCAGCTCACCAGGAGAACCTATTTACAATGAGCAGTTCTTC. It is translated as CASSPGEPIYNEQFF.

This clonotype occurred once. V gene TRBV5-1 combines with J gene TRBJ2-1; D is perhaps TRBD1 or TRBD2 (7 bases each). The CDR3 runs 15 residues. Trimming took 3 bases from V and 6 from J, leaving 16 bases between them. Germline V gene sequence: CDR1 SGHRS, CDR2 YFSETQ. The CDR3 DNA reads TGCGCCAGCAGCTACGAACAGGGGAGGGGCAATGAGCAGTTCTTC. Amino acids: CASSYEQGRGNEQFF.

This clonotype was observed many times. V is TRBV12-3 or TRBV12-4 and J is TRBJ2-7; no clear D. V was clipped by 5 bases and J by 3 bases, with 5 bases between them. The CDR3 extends over 11 amino acids. CDR3 bases: TGTGCCAGCAGTCGTGTCTACGAGCAGTACTTC. As protein: CASSRVYEQYF.

The chain carries TRBV7-9 and TRBJ2-4; 8 nucleotides match TRBD1. Germline CDR1 SEHNR, CDR2 FQNEAQ (reference sequence). The CDR3 has 15 amino acids. With 2 bases clipped from V and 6 bases from J, the junction kept 6 bases outside the gene matches. This CDR3 is CASSLNRDRLNIQYF. Here the CDR3 DNA reads TGTGCCAGCAGCTTAAATAGGGACAGGTTAAACATTCAGTACTTC.

V is TRBV12-3 or TRBV12-4 and J is TRBJ2-7; D might be TRBD2 (5 bases). Trimming removed 7 bases from V and 4 bases from J, with 26 bases in between. CDR3 length: 17 amino acids. The CDR3 region is CASNRAGLGGKRYEQYF. The DNA of the CDR3 is TGTGCCAGCAATCGTGCGGGCTTAGGTGGAAAAAGGTACGAGCAGTACTTC.

The J gene is TRBJ1-5, the V gene TRBV20-1, with D hard to call. CDR3 size: 13 residues. Trimming took off 0 bases at V and 4 bases at J, with 7 bases between the two ends. Germline V gene sequence: CDR1 DFQATT, CDR2 SNEGSKA (reference sequence). The CDR3 spells CSAREGRNQPQHF. The CDR3 DNA follows: TGCAGTGCTAGAGAAGGACGTAATCAGCCCCAGCATTTT.

The V call is TRBV18, the J call TRBJ1-1; D not resolved. The V gene's germline CDR1 is KGHSH and CDR2 LQKENI. The CDR3 sequence is 14 residues long. V was trimmed by 3 bases and J by 0 bases, leaving 8 bases between them. CDR3 protein: CASSPWHMNTEAFF. The CDR3 DNA follows: TGTGCCAGCTCACCTTGGCACATGAACACTGAAGCTTTCTTT.

The genes are TRBV20-1 and TRBJ1-6; 9 bases fit TRBD1. Per germline, CDR1 DFQATT and CDR2 SNEGSKA (reference sequence). The J segment lost 7 bases and the V segment lost 5 bases, leaving 0 bases of the junction unmatched. The CDR3 runs to 12 residues. The DNA for the CDR3 is TGCAGTGCTGGACAGGGGAATTCACCCCTCCACTTT. This gives the protein CSAGQGNSPLHF.

J is TRBJ1-3 and V is TRBV5-6, with 8 bases aligning to TRBD1. CDR1 is SGHDT, CDR2 YYEEEE, per germline. The V and J ends lost 4 bases and 1 base, in that order; junction bases with no gene match: 1. The CDR3 contains 14 residues. CDR3 protein: CASSNRGSGNTIYF. The CDR3 DNA sequence: TGTGCCAGCAGCAACAGGGGGTCTGGAAACACCATATATTTT.

The V and J genes are TRBV15 and TRBJ2-3, with D perhaps assigned TRBD1 or TRBD2 (5 bases each). V was shortened by 3 bases and J by 4 bases, with 11 bases between the two germline ends. Germline lookup yields CDR1 LNHNV and CDR2 YYDKDF (reference sequence). CDR3 size: 14 residues. The CDR3 spells CATSSWLGADTQYF. In DNA, the CDR3 is TGTGCCACCAGCAGTTGGTTGGGGGCAGATACGCAGTATTTT.